The 10 T cell receptor beta chains presented below share a single source sample, sequenced in a study of CD8 T cells in ankylosing spondylitis. TCRdb re-called the 5' RACE reads through MiXCR, storing one row per CDR3 protein. The sample yields 130,000 or so distinct CDR3 sequences, approximately 10% seen once. The source material was blood, either unsorted or a sorted T cell fraction (not recorded which). The receptors stem from a female donor with ankylosing spondylitis or in good health (not recorded which).

V usage is TRBV11-2 and J usage is TRBJ1-5; D possibly corresponds to TRBD1 (6 bases). The CDR3 extends over 16 amino acids. In germline, CDR1 is SGHAT, CDR2 FQNNGV. The V and J ends lost 5 bases and 4 bases respectively, with 18 bases between them. This chain's CDR3 is CASSQVGGQDNQPQHF. The CDR3, as DNA: TGTGCCAGCAGCCAAGTCGGGGGGCAGGATAATCAGCCCCAGCATTTT. Full variable domain (outside the CDR3, taken from reference TRBV11-2 and TRBJ1-5): EAGVAQSPRYKIIEKRQSVAFWCNPISGHATLYWYQQILGQGPKLLIQFQNNGVVDDSQLPKDRFSAERLKGVDSTLKIQPAKLEDSAVYLCASSQVGGQDNQPQHFGDGTRLSIL.

The table lists this clonotype with many counts. The chain carries TRBV4-2 and TRBJ1-2; D might be TRBD1 (6 bases). The CDR3 totals 15 residues. CDR1 is LGHNA and CDR2 is YNFKEQ in the germline V gene. Trimming took off 0 bases at V and 6 bases at J, with 14 bases between the two ends. The CDR3 protein is CASSQEVGTPNGYTF. CDR3 in DNA: TGTGCCAGCAGCCAAGAGGTAGGGACACCAAATGGCTACACCTTC.

At least ten counts were recorded for this clonotype. The chain joins TRBV11-2 to TRBJ2-7; D uncertain. This CDR3 spans 11 amino acids. Trimming removed 4 bases at V and 4 bases at J, with 5 bases between. Germline CDR1 is SGHAT and CDR2 is FQNNGV. CDR3 sequence: CASSYRYEQYF. The CDR3 DNA sequence: TGTGCCAGCAGCTACCGTTACGAGCAGTACTTC.

Ten or more counts support this clonotype. The V call is TRBV18, the J call TRBJ2-3; no definite D call. The germline V and J ends were trimmed by 5 bases and 1 base, with 4 bases remaining between them. This CDR3 region has 12 residues. Germline CDR1 KGHSH, CDR2 LQKENI. The CDR3 is CASSKRTDTQYF. In nucleotides, the CDR3 is TGTGCCAGCTCAAAACGCACAGATACGCAGTATTTT.

Many counts were recorded for this clonotype. The V call is TRBV20-1, the J call TRBJ2-5, with TRBD2 matching over 8 bases. Germline-derived CDR1 and CDR2 are DFQATT and SNEGSKA (reference sequence). This CDR3 has 13 residues. Trimming at V came to 8 bases and at J to 5 bases, leaving 10 bases not matched to a gene. Written as DNA, the CDR3 is TGCAGTCATGTCACTAGCGGCGGGGAGACCCAGTACTTC. Residues: CSHVTSGGETQYF.

Many counts were recorded for this clonotype. The chain recombines TRBV5-5 with TRBJ2-7; 8 nucleotides match TRBD1. CDR1 and CDR2 (germline): SGHKS, YYEKEE (reference sequence). V shed 2 bases, J shed 4 bases, and the junction held 5 bases outside the gene matches. The CDR3 is 14 residues long. The CDR3 DNA sequence: TGTGCCAGCAGCTTTGGACAGGGAATGTACGAGCAGTACTTC. Translated: CASSFGQGMYEQYF.

Many counts were recorded for this clonotype. The chain employs TRBV7-2 and TRBJ2-5; D ambiguous. This CDR3 is 15 amino acids long. V was shortened by 1 base and J by 1 base, with 10 bases between the two germline ends. Germline CDR1 is SGHTA and CDR2 is FQGNSA. This CDR3 reads CASSLGSGPQETQYF. CDR3 in DNA: TGTGCCAGCAGCTTAGGGTCAGGACCCCAAGAGACCCAGTACTTC.

This clonotype was seen repeatedly, ten times or more. The chain joins TRBV19 to TRBJ2-1; 10 bases fit TRBD1. There are 15 residues in the CDR3. CDR1 is LNHDA, CDR2 SQIVND, per germline (reference sequence). With V trimmed by 3 bases and J by 4 bases, 3 bases remained unmatched. As DNA, the CDR3 is TGTGCCAGTAGTATCAGGACAGGGGGTTACAATGAGCAGTTCTTC. Its translation is CASSIRTGGYNEQFF. Based on the CDR3 plus reference TRBV19 and TRBJ2-1, the full variable domain is DGGITQSPKYLFRKEGQNVTLSCEQNLNHDAMYWYRQDPGQGLRLIYYSQIVNDFQKGDIAEGYSVSREKKESFPLTVTSAQKNPTAFYLCASSIRTGGYNEQFFGPGTRLTVL.

This clonotype came up many times. This chain connects TRBV20-1 to TRBJ2-5; D remains unclear. V dropped 6 bases and J dropped 5 bases, with 7 bases sitting between them. CDR1 is DFQATT and CDR2 is SNEGSKA in the germline V gene (reference sequence). There are 10 residues in the CDR3. Here the CDR3 reads CSALWETQYF. Written as DNA, the CDR3 is TGCAGTGCCCTTTGGGAGACCCAGTACTTC.

This clonotype was detected only a few times. The rearrangement uses TRBV3-1 and TRBJ2-7; 7 bases are shared with TRBD2. Germline trimming cut 3 bases from V and 2 bases from J; bases unmatched to any gene: 4. There are 14 residues in the CDR3. Germline V gives CDR1 LGHDT, CDR2 YNNKEL (reference sequence). Written as DNA, the CDR3 is TGTGCCAGCAGCCAGTCAGGACTAGCCTACGAGCAGTACTTC. Translation: CASSQSGLAYEQYF.